This entry lists 17 T cell receptor beta chains sequenced from one sample in a study of T-cell reconstitution after alpha-beta-depleted transplantation in children (dated by TCRdb to the mid-2010s). Libraries were built with PCR. Sequenced using an Illumina HiSeq 2500. TCR library preparation used molecular barcoding, with unique molecular identifiers applied to normalize quantification of the TCRbeta repertoire. TCRdb trimmed the raw reads at Q25, called clones with MiXCR and kept productive beta chains. Each entry is one CDR3 protein sequence, shown with its most common DNA and genes. The sample table records fewer than 750,000 distinct CDR3 sequences; about 23% of these occur just once. The ten largest clonotypes hold roughly 15% of the sample. Explained via the paper, the treatment or condition label denotes: allogeneic hematopoietic cell transplantation with graft depleted of TCRalphabeta T cells and CD19 B cells.

The specimen was PBMCs, mostly from graft donor cells, collected 360 days after TCRalphabeta/CD19-depleted stem cell transplant. The receptors were gathered from a boy younger than two who had a stem cell transplant for acute myeloid leukemia, so the T cells may come from the graft donor.

The chain recombines TRBV5-1 with TRBJ2-1; TRBD1 might be the D (5 bases). V was clipped by 0 bases and J by 7 bases, with 11 bases between them. Germline CDR1 SGHRS, CDR2 YFSETQ. The CDR3 consists of 14 residues. CDR3 bases: TGCGCCAGCAGCTTGGTACAGGCTCCGAATGAGCAGTTCTTC. Residues: CASSLVQAPNEQFF.

This clonotype was recorded many times. The chain links TRBV12-3 or TRBV12-4 to TRBJ2-1; 7 positions match TRBD1. The V and J ends lost 3 bases and 6 bases, in that order; junction bases with no gene match: 11. This CDR3 region has 16 residues. CDR3 residues: CASSFWSHRGSNEQFF. The CDR3 nucleotides are TGTGCCAGCAGTTTTTGGTCCCACAGGGGTTCCAATGAGCAGTTCTTC.

The chain carries TRBV20-1 and TRBJ1-4; D gene uncertain. Germline CDR1 DFQATT, CDR2 SNEGSKA (reference sequence). With 6 bases removed from V and 8 bases from J, the gap between germline ends came to 19 bases. The CDR3 extends over 14 amino acids. The CDR3 region has the DNA TGCAGTGCCTCCCTCCCCGGGAGGAACGAAAAACTGTTTTTT. Protein sequence: CSASLPGRNEKLFF.

This clonotype was recorded many times. The V call is TRBV7-9, the J call TRBJ2-7, with D possibly matching TRBD2 (6 bases). Looked up from germline, CDR1 is SEHNR and CDR2 is FQNEAQ (reference sequence). The CDR3 runs 12 residues. V lost 10 bases and J lost 3, with 13 bases in between. The CDR3 protein is CATTGEGYEQYV. As DNA, the CDR3 is TGTGCCACCACGGGGGAAGGCTACGAGCAGTACGTC.

This clonotype appeared many times. The V and J genes are TRBV6-2 or TRBV6-3 and TRBJ2-5, with D hard to call. CDR3 length: 14 amino acids. The germline V gene has CDR1 MNHEY and CDR2 SVGEGT. V shed 7 bases and J shed 0 bases, with 12 bases lying between them. The CDR3 loop reads CASNDWPNQETQYF. The CDR3, as DNA: TGTGCCAGCAACGATTGGCCAAACCAAGAGACCCAGTACTTC.

This clonotype has just one count. This chain links TRBV20-1 with TRBJ2-5; D may match TRBD1 or TRBD2 (5 bases each). V was trimmed by 3 bases and J by 7 bases, leaving 18 bases between them. CDR1 DFQATT and CDR2 SNEGSKA come from the germline V gene (reference sequence). The CDR3 totals 14 residues. DNA for the CDR3: TGCAGTGCTAGGGCCCCGGGACCTGAAGGGACCCAGTACTTC. This codes for CSARAPGPEGTQYF.

The J gene is TRBJ1-1, the V gene TRBV7-2; maybe TRBD1 (6 bases). This CDR3 has 17 amino acids. Trimming took 0 bases from V and 4 from J, leaving 18 bases between them. CDR1 is SGHTA and CDR2 is FQGNSA in the germline V gene. This chain's CDR3 is CASSLAGPSTGSTEAFF. Written as DNA, the CDR3 is TGTGCCAGCAGCTTAGCGGGGCCTTCTACAGGGTCCACTGAAGCTTTCTTT.

The V gene is TRBV7-2, the J gene TRBJ2-3, with TRBD1 as a possible D gene (5 bases). V lost 1 base and J lost 10, with 6 bases in between. The CDR3 spans 11 residues. CDR1 SGHTA and CDR2 FQGNSA come from the germline V gene. CDR3: CASSLVRAQYF. The CDR3 coding sequence is TGTGCCAGCAGCTTAGTCAGGGCGCAGTATTTT.

This clonotype was observed a handful of times. CDR3 sequence: CATSRETPEQPRRSQPQHF. In DNA form, the CDR3 reads TGTGCCACCAGCAGAGAGACCCCTGAGCAGCCTCGACGTTCTCAGCCCCAGCATTTT. The J gene is TRBJ1-5, the V gene TRBV15, with no clear D. The V end was cut by 0 bases, the J end by 6 bases, with 24 bases between. The germline V gene has CDR1 LNHNV and CDR2 YYDKDF (reference sequence). This CDR3 contains 19 residues.

This clonotype was counted many times. The chain uses TRBV12-3 or TRBV12-4 and TRBJ2-3; 13 nucleotides match TRBD2. With V trimmed by 6 bases and J by 3 bases, 3 bases remained unmatched. This CDR3 has 15 amino acids. The DNA for the CDR3 is TGTGCCAGCAGCCCGACTAGCGGGGGGACAGATACGCAGTATTTT. It yields the protein CASSPTSGGTDTQYF.

There are many counts of this clonotype. The chain links TRBV12-3 or TRBV12-4 to TRBJ2-1, with 10 bases lining up with TRBD2. The V and J ends lost 2 bases and 9 bases, in that order; junction bases with no gene match: 16. CDR3 length: 18 amino acids. For the CDR3, the DNA is TGTGCCAGCAGTTTACCCCTATGGAGCGGGGGGGCCGGTGGTGAGCAGTTCTTC. Amino acids: CASSLPLWSGGAGGEQFF.

This clonotype has only a few counts. V gene TRBV29-1 combines with J gene TRBJ2-5; D unclear. Per the germline V gene, CDR1 is SQVTM and CDR2 is ANQGSEA. The germline V and J ends were trimmed by 5 bases and 5 bases, with 12 bases remaining between them. The CDR3 has 12 amino acids. CDR3 bases: TGCAGCGTTTCAGAGCAGGATGAGACCCAGTACTTC. Encoded protein: CSVSEQDETQYF. The complete variable domain, with remaining parts taken from reference TRBV29-1 and TRBJ2-5, reads SAVISQKPSRDICQRGTSLTIQCQVDSQVTMMFWYRQQPGQSLTLIATANQGSEATYESGFVIDKFPISRPNLTFSTLTVSNMSPEDSSIYLCSVSEQDETQYFGPGTRLLVL.

This clonotype has at least ten counts. The chain carries TRBV10-3 and TRBJ1-1; D is unclear. V shed 6 bases and J shed 2 bases, with 13 bases lying between them. The CDR3 runs to 14 residues. Germline CDR1 reads ENHRY; CDR2 reads SYGVKD. The CDR3 nucleotides read TGTGCCATCAGCCGGGCCCCATCCAACACTGAAGCTTTCTTT. It encodes CAISRAPSNTEAFF.

This clonotype was counted at least ten times. The chain uses TRBV12-3 or TRBV12-4 and TRBJ1-1; D possibly corresponds to TRBD1 (6 bases). This CDR3 region has 14 residues. The germline V and J ends were trimmed by 6 bases and 4 bases, with 15 bases remaining between them. The CDR3 protein is CASRTQTGFTEAFF. The CDR3 region has the DNA TGTGCCAGCAGAACCCAGACAGGCTTCACTGAAGCTTTCTTT.

This clonotype was observed many times. This sequence joins TRBV29-1 and TRBJ1-2, with 7 positions matching TRBD1. The CDR3 is made up of 13 amino acids. With 5 bases clipped from V and 7 bases from J, the junction kept 10 bases outside the gene matches. Germline loops: CDR1 SQVTM, CDR2 ANQGSEA. The CDR3 sequence: CSVRRRQGSGYTF. For the CDR3, the DNA is TGCAGCGTTCGGAGAAGACAGGGCTCTGGCTACACCTTC. Full variable domain (remainder filled in from reference TRBV29-1 and TRBJ1-2): SAVISQKPSRDICQRGTSLTIQCQVDSQVTMMFWYRQQPGQSLTLIATANQGSEATYESGFVIDKFPISRPNLTFSTLTVSNMSPEDSSIYLCSVRRRQGSGYTFGSGTRLTVV.

This clonotype was counted at least ten times. The rearrangement joins TRBV28 to TRBJ2-3; unclear D gene. The CDR3 runs to 14 residues. Germline V gene data show CDR1 as MDHEN and CDR2 as SYDVKM. Trimming stripped 0 bases from V and 3 bases from J, with 7 bases between. The CDR3, as DNA: TGTGCCAGCAGTTTATGGGCCCGGACAGATACGCAGTATTTT. Translating gives CASSLWARTDTQYF.

This clonotype was seen many times. This chain connects TRBV3-1 to TRBJ2-5, with TRBD2 identical over 8 bases. Germline V gives CDR1 LGHDT, CDR2 YNNKEL (reference sequence). The CDR3 extends over 15 amino acids. V shed 1 base and J 2 bases; nucleotides not matched to a gene: 3. The CDR3 loop is CASSQVTSGQETQYF. DNA for the CDR3: TGTGCCAGCAGCCAAGTTACTAGCGGACAAGAGACCCAGTACTTC.